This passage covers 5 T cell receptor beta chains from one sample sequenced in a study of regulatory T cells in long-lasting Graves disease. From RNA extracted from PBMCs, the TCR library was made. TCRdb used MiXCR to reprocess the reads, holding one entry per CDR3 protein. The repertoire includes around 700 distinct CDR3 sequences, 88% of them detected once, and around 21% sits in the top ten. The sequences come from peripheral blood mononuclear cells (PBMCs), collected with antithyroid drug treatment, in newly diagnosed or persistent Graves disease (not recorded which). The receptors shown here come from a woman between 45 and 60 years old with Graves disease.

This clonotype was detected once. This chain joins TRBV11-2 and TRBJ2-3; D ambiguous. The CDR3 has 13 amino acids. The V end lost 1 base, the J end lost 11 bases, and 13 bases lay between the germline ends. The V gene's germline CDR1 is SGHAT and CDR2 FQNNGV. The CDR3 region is CASSLVLATEQYF. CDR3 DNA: TGTGCCAGCAGCTTAGTTCTGGCTACTGAGCAGTATTTT. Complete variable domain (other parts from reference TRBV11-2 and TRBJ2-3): EAGVAQSPRYKIIEKRQSVAFWCNPISGHATLYWYQQILGQGPKLLIQFQNNGVVDDSQLPKDRFSAERLKGVDSTLKIQPAKLEDSAVYLCASSLVLATEQYFGPGTRLTVL.

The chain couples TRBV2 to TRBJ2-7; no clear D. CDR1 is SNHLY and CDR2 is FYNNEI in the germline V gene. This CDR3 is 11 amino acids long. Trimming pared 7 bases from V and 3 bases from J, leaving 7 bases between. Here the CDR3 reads CASTGYYEQYF. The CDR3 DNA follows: TGTGCCAGCACCGGGTACTACGAGCAGTACTTC.

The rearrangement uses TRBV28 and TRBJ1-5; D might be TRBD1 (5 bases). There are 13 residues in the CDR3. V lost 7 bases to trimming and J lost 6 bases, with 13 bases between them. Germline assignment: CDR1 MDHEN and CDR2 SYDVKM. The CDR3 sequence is CASIRVAGQPQHF. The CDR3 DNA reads TGTGCCAGCATCAGGGTGGCTGGTCAGCCCCAGCATTTT.

The CDR3 spells CASISPGDNTEAFF. The DNA for the CDR3 is TGTGCCAGTATTTCCCCTGGGGACAACACTGAAGCTTTCTTT. The chain employs TRBV19 and TRBJ1-1, with D possibly matching TRBD1 (5 bases). V lost 7 bases to trimming and J lost 2 bases, with 14 bases between them. The CDR3 runs to 14 residues. Germline values: CDR1 LNHDA, CDR2 SQIVND (reference sequence).

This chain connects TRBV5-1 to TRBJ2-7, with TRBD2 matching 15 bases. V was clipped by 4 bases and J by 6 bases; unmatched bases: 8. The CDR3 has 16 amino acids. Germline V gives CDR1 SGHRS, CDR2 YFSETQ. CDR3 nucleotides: TGCGCCAGCAGCCAGGGACTAGCGGGGGGCACGGTCGAGCAGTACTTC. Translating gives CASSQGLAGGTVEQYF.